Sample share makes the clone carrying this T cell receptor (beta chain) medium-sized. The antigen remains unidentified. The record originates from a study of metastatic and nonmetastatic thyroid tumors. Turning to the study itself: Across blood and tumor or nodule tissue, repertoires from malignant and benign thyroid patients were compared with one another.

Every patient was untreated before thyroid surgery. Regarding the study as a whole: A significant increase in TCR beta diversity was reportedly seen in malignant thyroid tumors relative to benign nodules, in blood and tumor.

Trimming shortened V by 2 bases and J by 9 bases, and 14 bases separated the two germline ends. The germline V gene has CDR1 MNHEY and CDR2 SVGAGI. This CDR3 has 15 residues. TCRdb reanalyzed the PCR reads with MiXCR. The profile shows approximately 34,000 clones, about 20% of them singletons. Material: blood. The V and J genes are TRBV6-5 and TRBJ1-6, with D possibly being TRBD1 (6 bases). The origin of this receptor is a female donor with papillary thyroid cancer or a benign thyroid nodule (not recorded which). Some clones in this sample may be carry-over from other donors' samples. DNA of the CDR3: TGTGCCAGCAGTTACGGGGCAGGGGTGGGTTCACCCCTCCACTTT. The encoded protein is CASSYGAGVGSPLHF.